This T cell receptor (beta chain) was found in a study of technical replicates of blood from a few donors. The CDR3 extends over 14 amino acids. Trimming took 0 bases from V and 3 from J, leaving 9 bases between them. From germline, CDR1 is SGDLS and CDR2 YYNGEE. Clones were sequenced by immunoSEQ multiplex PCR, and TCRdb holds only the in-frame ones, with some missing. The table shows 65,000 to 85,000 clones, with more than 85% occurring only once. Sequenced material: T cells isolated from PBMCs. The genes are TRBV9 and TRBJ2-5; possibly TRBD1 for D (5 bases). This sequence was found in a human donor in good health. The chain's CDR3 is CASSVVGPEETQYF. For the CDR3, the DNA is TGTGCCAGCAGCGTAGTGGGGCCAGAAGAGACCCAGTACTTC.